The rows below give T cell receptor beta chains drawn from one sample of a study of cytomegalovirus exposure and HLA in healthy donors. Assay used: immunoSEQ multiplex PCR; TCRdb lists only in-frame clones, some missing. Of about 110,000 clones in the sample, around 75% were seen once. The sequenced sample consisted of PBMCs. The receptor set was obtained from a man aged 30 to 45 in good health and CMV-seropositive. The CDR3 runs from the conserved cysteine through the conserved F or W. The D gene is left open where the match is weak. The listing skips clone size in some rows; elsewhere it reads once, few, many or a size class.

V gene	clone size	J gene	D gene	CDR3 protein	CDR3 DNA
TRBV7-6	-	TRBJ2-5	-	CASSFRETQYF	TGTGCCAGCAGCTTTCGGGAGACCCAGTACTTC
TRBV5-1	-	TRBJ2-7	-	CASSFTGAEQYF	TGCGCCAGCAGCTTTACGGGTGCCGAGCAGTACTTC
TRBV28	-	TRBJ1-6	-	CATRRRGNNSPLHF	TGTGCCACCCGTCGTCGGGGGAATAATTCACCCCTCCACTTT
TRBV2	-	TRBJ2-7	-	CARSEGTVYEQYF	TGTGCCAGGTCGGAGGGGACGGTCTACGAGCAGTACTTC
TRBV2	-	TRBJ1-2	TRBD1	CASRGPGGSGYTF	TGTGCCAGCAGGGGGCCAGGGGGCTCTGGCTACACCTTC
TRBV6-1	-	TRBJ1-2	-	CASSEAPNRNYGYTF	TGTGCCAGCAGTGAAGCGCCGAACAGAAACTATGGCTACACCTTC
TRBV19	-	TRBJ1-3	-	CASSSGGFGNTIYF	TGTGCCAGTAGTTCCGGGGGGTTCGGAAACACCATATATTTT
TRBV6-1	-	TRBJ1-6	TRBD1	CANRGEKSNSPLHF	TGTGCCAACAGGGGAGAAAAGAGTAATTCACCCCTCCACTTT
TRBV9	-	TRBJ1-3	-	CASSLAGAGNTIYF	TGTGCCAGCAGCCTCGCGGGGGCTGGAAACACCATATATTTT
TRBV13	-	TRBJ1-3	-	CASSSPLRDPENTIYF	TGTGCCAGCAGCTCCCCACTCCGGGATCCCGAAAACACCATATATTTT
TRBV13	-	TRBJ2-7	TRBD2	CASSLVSSGGPSEQYF	TGTGCCAGCAGCTTAGTTTCTAGCGGGGGGCCGAGCGAGCAGTACTTC
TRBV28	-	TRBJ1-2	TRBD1	CASSATGRNYGYTF	TGTGCCAGCAGTGCGACAGGGAGGAACTATGGCTACACCTTC
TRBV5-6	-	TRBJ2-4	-	CASSFRQAKNIQYF	TGTGCCAGCAGCTTCAGGCAGGCCAAAAACATTCAGTACTTC
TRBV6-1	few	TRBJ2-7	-	CASSQGTYYEQYF	TGTGCCAGTTCGCAGGGGACCTACTACGAGCAGTACTTC
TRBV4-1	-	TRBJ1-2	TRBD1	CASSQIRDSSNYGYTF	TGCGCCAGCAGCCAGATCCGGGACAGCTCTAACTATGGCTACACCTTC
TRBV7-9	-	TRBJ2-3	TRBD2	CASSPSGGGPTLSTDTQYF	TGTGCCAGCTCTCCCTCGGGCGGGGGGCCCACCCTGAGCACAGATACGCAGTATTTT
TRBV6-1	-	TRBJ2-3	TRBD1	CASSRRGRPDTQYF	TGTGCCAGCAGCCGCAGGGGGCGTCCAGATACGCAGTATTTT
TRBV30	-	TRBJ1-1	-	CAWTGPGTEAFF	TGTGCCTGGACAGGCCCTGGCACTGAAGCTTTCTTT
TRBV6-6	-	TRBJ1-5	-	CASSKSDSDQPQHF	TGTGCCAGCAGTAAGTCGGACAGCGATCAGCCCCAGCATTTT
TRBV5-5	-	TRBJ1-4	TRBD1	CASSWTGVNEKLFF	TGTGCCAGCAGCTGGACAGGGGTGAATGAAAAACTGTTTTTT
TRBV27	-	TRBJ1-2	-	CASSSPGYDGYTF	TGTGCCAGCAGTTCGCCGGGTTACGATGGCTACACCTTC
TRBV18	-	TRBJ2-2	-	CASSPRSRNTGELFF	TGTGCCAGCTCACCACGATCGAGGAACACCGGGGAGCTGTTTTTT
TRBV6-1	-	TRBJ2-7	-	CASSAGDSYEQYF	TGTGCCAGCAGTGCAGGGGACTCCTACGAGCAGTACTTC
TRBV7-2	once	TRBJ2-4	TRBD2	CASSLGLAGGSGNIQYF	TGTGCCAGCAGCTTAGGACTAGCGGGGGGATCGGGAAACATTCAGTACTTC
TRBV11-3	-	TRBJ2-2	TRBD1	CASTRDRGHGELFF	TGTGCCAGCACCCGCGACAGGGGGCACGGGGAGCTGTTTTTT
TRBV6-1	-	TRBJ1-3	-	CASDKQGSGNTIYF	TGTGCCAGCGATAAACAGGGTTCTGGAAACACCATATATTTT
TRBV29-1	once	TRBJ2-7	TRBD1	CSVLERDRGGEQYF	TGCAGCGTGCTAGAACGGGACAGGGGTGGCGAGCAGTACTTC
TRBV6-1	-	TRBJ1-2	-	CASSGAGGYTF	TGTGCCAGCAGTGGGGCGGGGGGCTACACCTTC
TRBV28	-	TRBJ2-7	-	CASRDSSSYEQYF	TGTGCCAGCAGAGACAGTAGCTCCTACGAGCAGTACTTC
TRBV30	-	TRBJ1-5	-	CAWSVGGPQHF	TGTGCCTGGAGTGTCGGGGGGCCCCAGCATTTT
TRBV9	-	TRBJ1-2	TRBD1	CASSAPGQGRGYTF	TGTGCCAGCAGCGCACCGGGACAGGGCCGTGGCTACACCTTC
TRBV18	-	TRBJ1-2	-	CASSPGQPVYGYTF	TGTGCCAGCTCACCTGGACAGCCAGTCTATGGCTACACCTTC
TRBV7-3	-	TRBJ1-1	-	CASRSTGNTEAFF	TGTGCCAGCCGAAGTACAGGGAACACTGAAGCTTTCTTT
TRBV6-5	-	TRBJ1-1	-	CASSYSKQGGYTEAFF	TGTGCCAGCAGTTACTCGAAACAGGGAGGGTACACTGAAGCTTTCTTT
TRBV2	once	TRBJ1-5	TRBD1	CASSEETGGVQPQHF	TGTGCCAGCAGTGAAGAGACAGGGGGCGTTCAGCCCCAGCATTTT
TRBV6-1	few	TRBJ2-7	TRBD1	CASSAGTGGRYEQYF	TGTGCCAGCAGCGCCGGGACAGGGGGCAGGTACGAGCAGTACTTC
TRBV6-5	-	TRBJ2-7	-	CASSPEGASSYEQYF	TGTGCCAGCAGCCCCGAAGGGGCGAGCTCCTACGAGCAGTACTTC
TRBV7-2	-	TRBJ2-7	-	CASSFSRRDEQYF	TGTGCCAGCAGCTTTAGTCGCAGGGACGAGCAGTACTTC
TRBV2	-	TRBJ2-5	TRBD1	CASSVRGQETQYF	TGTGCCAGCAGCGTCAGGGGGCAAGAGACCCAGTACTTC